The clone carrying this TCR beta chain has a handful of counts. Its antigen is undetermined. PCR involved 60 Vbeta and 13 Jbeta primers. This table comes from immunoSEQ multiplex PCR, and its TCRdb copy is limited to in-frame clones, with some not included. The top ten hold 1.5% to 2% of the sample, which has about 140,000 clones, more than 65% seen once. This sample stems from a study of cytomegalovirus exposure and HLA in healthy donors. Study results and caveats: In a later analysis, TCR beta V- and J-gene trimming showed a link to a missense DCLRE1C variant.

V was clipped by 2 bases and J by 8 bases, with 20 bases between them. CDR3 length: 17 amino acids. Germline V gene sequence: CDR1 SGHRS, CDR2 YFSETQ. The rearrangement joins TRBV5-1 to TRBJ1-6; D might be TRBD1 (6 bases). The receptor was derived from a woman younger than 45 in good health and CMV-seronegative. Sequenced sample: PBMCs. The CDR3 DNA reads as TGCGCCAGCAGCTTCGACGCATATACAGGGAAAGATTCACCCCTCCACTTT. Translating gives CASSFDAYTGKDSPLHF.